This record concerns one TCR beta chain sequence. TCRdb's copy holds only in-frame clones and misses some; the assay was immunoSEQ multiplex PCR. The sample yields 200,000 to 300,000 clones, 75% to 90% seen once. The data were taken from a study of blood T cell repertoires in COVID-19. The germline V and J ends were trimmed by 5 bases and 4 bases, with 12 bases remaining between them. This CDR3 region has 13 residues. The chain combines TRBV12-3 or TRBV12-4 with TRBJ2-7; D is possibly TRBD1 (5 bases). The material sequenced was peripheral blood. The TCR originated in a woman in her thirties or forties who had recovered from COVID-19. As DNA, the CDR3 is TGTGCCAGCAGTGCGGATGGGGCTTACGAGCAGTACTTC. Translated: CASSADGAYEQYF.